The entry that follows covers one TCR beta chain sequence. Its antigen is unknown. This entry is derived from a study of regulatory dendritic cells for organ transplantation. Findings of the study overall: Memory T cells were less diverse than naive, with memory CD8+ most oligoclonal.

The CDR3 length is 15 residues. Germline V gives CDR1 MNHEY, CDR2 SVGAGI. Trimming cost V 6 bases and J 4 bases, with 16 bases left between them. Measured with immunoSEQ multiplex PCR; TCRdb has only the in-frame clones, and not every one. Of 29,000 or so clones in the sample, roughly 85% were seen once. This TCR was recovered from a human donor in good health. The sequencing sample was made of memory CD4+ T cells from blood. Subset defined: CD45RO+ memory T cells. V and J are TRBV6-5 and TRBJ2-1; tentatively, D is TRBD1 (8 bases). CDR3 in DNA: TGTGCCAGCAGCCTACAGGGGGGGCCTTACAATGAGCAGTTCTTC. Its protein is CASSLQGGPYNEQFF.